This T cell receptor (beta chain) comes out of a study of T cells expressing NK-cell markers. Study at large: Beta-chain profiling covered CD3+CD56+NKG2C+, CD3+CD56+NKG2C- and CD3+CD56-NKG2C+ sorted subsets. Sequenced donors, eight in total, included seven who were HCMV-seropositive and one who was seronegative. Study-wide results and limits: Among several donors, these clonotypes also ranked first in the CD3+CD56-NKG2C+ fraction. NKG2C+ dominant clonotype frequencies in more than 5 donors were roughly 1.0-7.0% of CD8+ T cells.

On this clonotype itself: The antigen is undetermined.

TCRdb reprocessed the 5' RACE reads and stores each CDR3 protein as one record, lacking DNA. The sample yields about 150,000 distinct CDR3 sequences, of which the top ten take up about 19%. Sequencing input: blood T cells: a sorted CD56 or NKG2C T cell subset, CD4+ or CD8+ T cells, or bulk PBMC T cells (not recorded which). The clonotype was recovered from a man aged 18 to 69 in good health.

CDR3 protein: CASSLAVRGTQETQYF. The chain is built from TRBV7-9 and TRBJ2-5; no DNA is available, so the TRBD1 call from TCRdb remains unchecked. This CDR3 comprises 16 residues. CDR1 and CDR2 (germline): SEHNR, FQNEAQ (reference sequence).